This TCR beta chain was obtained from a study of identical twins. Findings and limits, study-wide: Within twin pairs, the out-of-frame alpha sequences they shared showed excess low generation probability.

TCRdb recomputed calls from the 5' RACE reads with MiXCR, one row per CDR3 protein. This table has approximately 1.8 million distinct CDR3 sequences, roughly a third appearing once. With regard to this clonotype: Antigen: not known.

This CDR3 is 16 amino acids long. Sequencing used cord blood. The chain is built from TRBV12-3 or TRBV12-4 and TRBJ2-4; 8 bases match TRBD2. The DNA end lines up better with TRBJ2-5; the J call may be wrong. The TCR was taken from a newborn girl in good health. CDR3 residues: CASSLGGGAGEETQYF. The CDR3, as DNA: TGTGCCAGCAGTTTAGGGGGCGGAGCGGGAGAAGAGACCCAGTACTTC.